One sample yielded the 29 T cell receptor beta chains listed below, sequenced in a study. TCRdb reprocessed the RT-PCR reads with MiXCR, giving one entry per CDR3 protein. The sample includes about 680,000 distinct CDR3 sequences, approximately 15% of them seen just once. The sample comprised memory CD4+ T cells from blood. These receptors came from a female donor in good health, serving as a healthy control.

The table lists this clonotype with a few counts. The gene calls are TRBV5-1 and TRBJ2-1, with 7 bases lining up with TRBD2. The CDR3 covers 18 residues. After removal of 4 bases from V and 2 bases from J, the junction contained 15 bases not matched to a gene. Germline V lookup: CDR1 SGHRS, CDR2 YFSETQ. CDR3 sequence reads: CASSQGRGGAGAYNEQFF. The CDR3 DNA follows: TGCGCCAGCAGCCAAGGAAGGGGTGGGGCGGGAGCCTACAATGAGCAGTTCTTC.

This chain links TRBV9 with TRBJ1-6; D gene unclear. This CDR3 is built from 16 residues. CDR1 is SGDLS and CDR2 is YYNGEE in the germline V gene. Trimming left V 1 base short and J 0 bases short, with 8 bases between. As DNA, the CDR3 is TGTGCCAGCAGCGTAAGCCAGAGCTCCTATAATTCACCCCTCCACTTT. Protein product: CASSVSQSSYNSPLHF. Full variable domain (missing parts from reference TRBV9 and TRBJ1-6): DSGVTQTPKHLITATGQRVTLRCSPRSGDLSVYWYQQSLDQGLQFLIQYYNGEERAKGNILERFSAQQFPDLHSELNLSSLELGDSALYFCASSVSQSSYNSPLHFGNGTRLTVT.

V gene TRBV5-1 combines with J gene TRBJ1-3, with D maybe TRBD1 (5 bases). Trimming removed 4 bases at V and 3 bases at J, with 14 bases between. The CDR3 covers 15 residues. Germline CDR1 is SGHRS and CDR2 is YFSETQ. CDR3 sequence (DNA): TGCGCCAGCAGCCCTGGGGCGGTTGGTGGAAACACCATATATTTT. It encodes CASSPGAVGGNTIYF.

This clonotype has at least ten counts. The chain combines TRBV29-1 with TRBJ2-7; TRBD2 agrees at 15 bases. Germline loops: CDR1 SQVTM, CDR2 ANQGSEA. The CDR3 totals 16 residues. Trimming took 3 bases from V and 3 from J; bases not matched to a gene: 6. As DNA, the CDR3 is TGCAGCGTTGAGGGGACTAGCGGGGGGCTAAACTACGAGCAGTACTTC. This gives the protein CSVEGTSGGLNYEQYF.

The J gene is TRBJ2-2, the V gene TRBV7-2; D remains ambiguous. Germline loops: CDR1 SGHTA, CDR2 FQGNSA. V was shortened by 4 bases and J by 0 bases, with 12 bases between the two germline ends. This CDR3 spans 16 amino acids. Here the CDR3 DNA reads TGTGCCAGCAGCTCACAACCGCCCTCGAACACCGGGGAGCTGTTTTTT. Protein product: CASSSQPPSNTGELFF.

This clonotype was picked up a small number of times. The rearrangement links TRBV12-3 or TRBV12-4 to TRBJ2-5, with a tentative D call TRBD1 (6 bases). Trimming took 6 bases from V and 7 from J, leaving 21 bases between them. The CDR3 is made up of 15 amino acids. This CDR3 is CASSATGRGPLTQYF. CDR3 DNA sequence: TGTGCCAGCAGCGCGACAGGACGGGGTCCCTTGACCCAGTACTTC.

This chain links TRBV20-1 with TRBJ1-1; weak D call: TRBD1 (5 bases). CDR3 size: 13 residues. Deletions cut 4 bases from V and 2 bases from J, with 11 bases between. CDR1 and CDR2 (germline): DFQATT, SNEGSKA (reference sequence). The CDR3 region has the DNA TGCAGTGCTAAAAGACAGCCCAACACTGAAGCTTTCTTT. This gives the protein CSAKRQPNTEAFF.

CDR3 in DNA: TGCGCCAGCTGGGAACAGGGGTCTATGAACACTGAAGCTTTCTTT. Its translation is CASWEQGSMNTEAFF. The chain links TRBV5-1 to TRBJ1-1; 7 bases align to TRBD1. Germline V lookup: CDR1 SGHRS, CDR2 YFSETQ. V trimming: 7 bases; J trimming: 0 bases; junction bases outside the gene matches: 9. The CDR3 is 15 amino acids.

This clonotype has more than one count but fewer than ten. This chain connects TRBV12-3 or TRBV12-4 to TRBJ1-1, with D possibly matching TRBD1 (5 bases). This CDR3 has 16 residues. Between the trimmed V and J ends, which lost 6 bases and 2 bases, there was a span of 19 bases. CDR3 residues: CASSLPLGARNTEAFF. The DNA of the CDR3 is TGTGCCAGCAGCCTCCCCCTCGGGGCACGAAACACTGAAGCTTTCTTT.

The chain has TRBV20-1 and TRBJ2-5, with TRBD1 as a possible D gene (6 bases). CDR1 is DFQATT and CDR2 is SNEGSKA in the germline V gene (reference sequence). CDR3 length: 12 amino acids. The germline V and J ends were trimmed by 3 bases and 9 bases, with 14 bases remaining between them. CDR3 amino acids: CSASQGPGAQYF. CDR3 coding DNA: TGCAGTGCTAGTCAGGGTCCAGGGGCCCAGTACTTC.

The V gene is TRBV4-3, the J gene TRBJ2-1; 7 nucleotides match TRBD1. The CDR3 spans 13 residues. Germline V lookup: CDR1 LGHNA, CDR2 YSLEER. V dropped 10 bases and J dropped 6; count of bases not matched to a gene: 9. CDR3 residues: CATTTDRPNEQFF. The CDR3 DNA follows: TGCGCCACCACCACGGACAGGCCCAATGAGCAGTTCTTC.

The chain recombines TRBV27 with TRBJ1-2; maybe TRBD1 (6 bases). Per the germline V gene, CDR1 is MNHEY and CDR2 is SMNVEV (reference sequence). Trimming removed 3 bases from V and 5 bases from J, with 13 bases in between. The CDR3 consists of 14 residues. CDR3 loop: CASSFDDRPYGYTF. CDR3 sequence (DNA): TGTGCCAGCAGTTTCGACGACAGGCCTTATGGCTACACCTTC.

This clonotype was detected a few times. The chain combines TRBV9 with TRBJ2-1; D is ambiguous. V dropped 4 bases and J dropped 7 bases, with 12 bases sitting between them. This CDR3 comprises 13 residues. Germline CDR1 and CDR2: SGDLS and YYNGEE. CDR3 DNA: TGTGCCAGCAGCCTCCGGGCCGATAATGAGCAGTTCTTC. Its protein is CASSLRADNEQFF.

This clonotype was recorded many times. The rearrangement links TRBV20-1 to TRBJ1-4; D is perhaps TRBD1 (5 bases). The CDR3 has 12 amino acids. Trimming removed 2 bases at V and 6 bases at J, with 7 bases between. The germline V gene has CDR1 DFQATT and CDR2 SNEGSKA (reference sequence). For the CDR3, the DNA is TGCAGTGCTAGACAGGGAGATGAAAAACTGTTTTTT. Translated, it gives CSARQGDEKLFF.

The chain is built from TRBV20-1 and TRBJ1-5, with TRBD1 matching 10 bases. The germline CDR1 and CDR2 sequences are DFQATT and SNEGSKA (reference sequence). This CDR3 has 14 residues. V was clipped by 0 bases and J by 6 bases; unmatched bases: 2. CDR3 sequence: CSAREDRGRQPQHF. In DNA form, the CDR3 reads TGCAGTGCTAGAGAAGACAGGGGGCGTCAGCCCCAGCATTTT.

CDR3: CASSLGVVGLNTEAFF. The DNA of the CDR3 is TGCGCCAGCAGCTTGGGGGTGGTGGGGTTAAACACTGAAGCTTTCTTT. The chain recombines TRBV5-1 with TRBJ1-1; unclear D gene. The CDR3 sequence is 16 residues long. Trimming stripped 0 bases from V and 2 bases from J, with 14 bases between. CDR1 and CDR2 (germline): SGHRS, YFSETQ.

This clonotype was counted a few times. V gene TRBV20-1 combines with J gene TRBJ1-4, with 8 bases matching TRBD1. V shed 6 bases, J shed 8 bases, and the junction held 11 bases outside the gene matches. Germline V gene sequence: CDR1 DFQATT, CDR2 SNEGSKA (reference sequence). The CDR3 runs 14 residues. CDR3 in amino acids: CSAENEDRDEKLFF. In DNA, the CDR3 is TGCAGTGCAGAAAACGAGGACAGGGACGAAAAACTGTTTTTT.

The sample holds a few counts of this clonotype. The chain employs TRBV4-3 and TRBJ2-3, with D perhaps matching TRBD1 (5 bases). This CDR3 comprises 17 residues. Germline values: CDR1 LGHNA, CDR2 YSLEER. Between the trimmed V and J ends, which lost 4 bases and 0 bases, there was a span of 17 bases. CDR3 bases: TGCGCCAGCAGCCCCGGTGGGGCGGCGCAAAGCACAGATACGCAGTATTTT. Protein product: CASSPGGAAQSTDTQYF.

J is TRBJ1-1 and V is TRBV4-3; D uncertain. Per germline, CDR1 LGHNA and CDR2 YSLEER. The V and J ends lost 2 bases and 0 bases respectively, with 19 bases between them. The CDR3 length is 18 residues. The CDR3 bases are TGCGCCAGCAGCCAAATTTTCGCGGGGATTAAGATGAACACTGAAGCTTTCTTT. Translating gives CASSQIFAGIKMNTEAFF.

This clonotype has only a few counts. The genes are TRBV19 and TRBJ1-5; D unclear. Between the trimmed V and J ends, which lost 5 bases and 2 bases, there was a span of 16 bases. The CDR3 spans 16 residues. The V gene's germline CDR1 is LNHDA and CDR2 SQIVND (reference sequence). The CDR3 loop is CASSLRTEWGNQPQHF. CDR3 DNA sequence: TGTGCCAGTAGTCTCAGAACCGAATGGGGCAATCAGCCCCAGCATTTT.

This clonotype turned up a few times. The chain is built from TRBV10-3 and TRBJ2-5; D is perhaps TRBD1 (6 bases). The CDR3 consists of 11 residues. The germline gives CDR1 ENHRY, CDR2 SYGVKD. Trimming stripped 11 bases from V and 5 bases from J, with 12 bases between. CDR3 DNA sequence: TGTGCCTCAGGGGTTTCGGAGACCCAGTACTTC. Its translation: CASGVSETQYF.

This chain connects TRBV7-3 to TRBJ2-2; D remains unclear. Germline assignment: CDR1 SGHTA and CDR2 FQGTGA. The CDR3 sequence is 14 residues long. Trimming took off 1 base at V and 3 bases at J, with 6 bases between the two ends. The CDR3 DNA is TGTGCCAGCAGCTTAAACCTCGACACCGGGGAGCTGTTTTTT. It encodes CASSLNLDTGELFF.

This clonotype has at least ten counts. The CDR3 here is CASSQSSQGDLDYGYTF. CDR3 DNA sequence: TGCGCCAGCAGCCAATCCAGTCAGGGGGACTTGGACTATGGCTACACCTTC. This sequence joins TRBV4-3 and TRBJ1-2; 7 positions agree with TRBD1. Trimming cost V 2 bases and J 3 bases; bases outside gene matches: 12. The CDR3 loop spans 17 amino acids. In germline, CDR1 is LGHNA, CDR2 YSLEER.

This clonotype was seen repeatedly, ten times or more. The chain uses TRBV27 and TRBJ2-5, with D perhaps matching TRBD2 (5 bases). The CDR3 is 12 residues long. V lost 6 bases, J lost 5 bases, and 10 bases lay in between. Germline loops: CDR1 MNHEY, CDR2 SMNVEV (reference sequence). CDR3 region: CASRSGGETQYF. CDR3 DNA: TGTGCCAGCAGATCAGGCGGGGAGACCCAGTACTTC.

Written as DNA, the CDR3 is TGTGCCAGCTCACCACTCGCGGACTATGGCTACACCTTC. Protein sequence: CASSPLADYGYTF. V and J are TRBV18 and TRBJ1-2; D unclear. V lost 1 base to trimming and J lost 3 bases, with 6 bases between them. CDR3 length: 13 amino acids. Per the germline V gene, CDR1 is KGHSH and CDR2 is LQKENI.

In this sample, this clonotype turned up many times. The gene calls are TRBV5-1 and TRBJ2-5; D may be TRBD2 (6 bases). Germline lookup yields CDR1 SGHRS and CDR2 YFSETQ. Trimming took 0 bases from V and 7 from J, leaving 13 bases between them. The CDR3 totals 14 residues. CDR3 coding DNA: TGCGCCAGCAGCTTGGAGGGTCTGGAGGGGACCCAGTACTTC. Its protein is CASSLEGLEGTQYF.

This clonotype turned up a few times. The chain is built from TRBV7-6 and TRBJ2-7, with no clear D. The germline V gene has CDR1 SGHVS and CDR2 FNYEAQ. This CDR3 is 14 amino acids long. Trimming took off 5 bases at V and 3 bases at J, with 14 bases between the two ends. The CDR3 DNA is TGTGCCAGCAGCAGAGGAGCCCTGAACTACGAGCAGTACTTC. Amino acids: CASSRGALNYEQYF. The complete variable domain, with remaining parts taken from reference TRBV7-6 and TRBJ2-7, reads GAGVSQSPRYKVTKRGQDVALRCDPISGHVSLYWYRQALGQGPEFLTYFNYEAQQDKSGLPNDRFSAERPEGSISTLTIQRTEQRDSAMYRCASSRGALNYEQYFGPGTRLTVT.

V is TRBV2 and J is TRBJ1-5, with D uncertain. V lost 3 bases to trimming and J lost 4 bases, with 7 bases between them. CDR3 length equals 13 residues. Germline CDR1 reads SNHLY; CDR2 reads FYNNEI. CDR3 amino acids: CASSERANQPQHF. In nucleotides, the CDR3 is TGTGCCAGCAGTGAGCGGGCTAATCAGCCCCAGCATTTT. The full variable domain, completed using reference TRBV2 and TRBJ1-5, is EPEVTQTPSHQVTQMGQEVILRCVPISNHLYFYWYRQILGQKVEFLVSFYNNEISEKSEIFDDQFSVERPDGSNFTLKIRSTKLEDSAMYFCASSERANQPQHFGDGTRLSIL.

A few counts support this clonotype. The gene calls are TRBV20-1 and TRBJ1-5, with D possibly being TRBD1 (5 bases). This CDR3 is built from 12 residues. From germline, CDR1 is DFQATT and CDR2 SNEGSKA (reference sequence). Trimming took 4 bases from V and 7 from J, leaving 11 bases between them. CDR3 in DNA: TGCAGTGCTACCCCGGGGGGACAGCCCCAGCATTTT. It is translated as CSATPGGQPQHF.